Detailed here is one T cell receptor (beta chain). Antigen: not known. Generated by immunoSEQ multiplex PCR, the TCRdb table keeps only in-frame clones and is missing some. The sample has about 85,000 clones, approximately 87% seen once. The data were taken from a study of T cell responses to AZD1222 COVID-19 vaccine. Study conclusions and caveats: Among AZD1222 vaccinees, only six or seven were seropositive at baseline. No repertoire was sampled before or during the peak T cell response, only after it.

Germline CDR1 and CDR2: LNHDA and SQIVND (reference sequence). CDR3 size: 15 residues. Between the trimmed V and J ends, which lost 2 bases and 0 bases, there was a span of 8 bases. This sample comprised peripheral blood, obtained on day 0 of AZD1222 vaccination. The receptor was isolated from an adult in good health. The V gene is TRBV19, the J gene TRBJ1-3; D not resolved. The CDR3 spells CASSISWGSGNTIYF. CDR3 bases: TGTGCCAGTAGTATAAGCTGGGGCTCTGGAAACACCATATATTTT.